This entry is about one T cell receptor beta chain. The data are from a study of blood T cell repertoires in COVID-19. Study-wide background: From the United States, Italy and Spain came samples of acute and convalescent COVID-19. T cells, B-cell-depleted T cells, or PBMCs supplied cDNA or gDNA.

Authors' analysis steps: Reference gene primer amplification gave estimated nucleated cell counts. The repertoire was sequenced with immunoSEQ multiplex PCR; TCRdb's copy has only in-frame clones and lacks some. V and J calls and clone size follow that table, whereas D and trimming were derived from the DNA. The sample contains over 200,000 clones, 65% to 90% of which appear only once. The sample taken for sequencing was peripheral blood. The sequence came from an elderly man with acute or convalescent COVID-19.

CDR3 nucleotide sequence: TGCGCCAGCAGCTTCGGGGGACTAGCGGGGATTCTTTCCTACGAGCAGTACTTC. This codes for CASSFGGLAGILSYEQYF. This sequence joins TRBV5-1 and TRBJ2-7, with 13 bases fitting TRBD2. CDR1 and CDR2 from the germline V gene are SGHRS and YFSETQ. V trimming: 2 bases; J trimming: 1 base; junction bases outside the gene matches: 9. The CDR3 spans 18 residues.